The sequence of this T cell receptor (beta chain) was determined in a study of T cell repertoires and HLA-DP antigens. This table comes from immunoSEQ multiplex PCR, and its TCRdb copy is limited to in-frame clones, with some not included. The sample records around 110,000 clones, over 90% being singletons. With 5 bases clipped from V and 4 bases from J, the junction kept 9 bases outside the gene matches. Per germline, CDR1 MDHEN and CDR2 SYDVKM. The CDR3 loop spans 16 amino acids. Comment on this clone: No antigen is known for it.

The chain recombines TRBV28 with TRBJ1-5, with 9 positions matching TRBD1. This sequence originates from a woman under 30 in good health and CMV-seronegative. Specimen: CD4+ T cells from PBMCs. The DNA of the CDR3 is TGTGCCAGCAGTCAAAAAACAGGGGGCCCTAATCAGCCCCAGCATTTT. Protein sequence: CASSQKTGGPNQPQHF.